A selection of T cell receptor beta chains follows, all from one sample in a study of blood T cell repertoires in COVID-19. Sequencing used immunoSEQ multiplex PCR; TCRdb keeps in-frame clones, though not all of them. There are 21,000 or so clones in the sample; around nine tenths occur only once, and around 10% lies in the top ten. Sequencing used peripheral blood. The source is a human donor in a cohort sampled during active COVID-19. The donor label of this sample is uncertain. CDR3s include the opening cysteine and the closing phenylalanine or tryptophan.

j_call,v_call,cdr3_aa
TRBJ1-1,TRBV3-1/TRBV3-2,CASSSRPVIELGTEAFF
TRBJ2-3,TRBV7-2,CASSPSAGRTDTQYF
TRBJ1-1,TRBV5-1,CASSPGSRGDTEAFF
TRBJ1-4,TRBV19,CASSSTGTAYEKLFF
TRBJ2-7,TRBV5-1,CASSIGTGSSEQYF
TRBJ1-1,TRBV7-9,CATAGPQGVWGTEAFF
TRBJ2-1,TRBV10-3,CAIKTSGRGEQFF
TRBJ1-5,TRBV20-1,CSASVPGDQPQHF
TRBJ2-3,TRBV6-1,CASSEATSLGTDTQYF
TRBJ1-1,TRBV6-5,CASSYKGTLNTEAFF
TRBJ1-2,TRBV6-6,CASSIPHRVANYGYTF
TRBJ2-1,TRBV2,CASSETSGRRGEQFF
TRBJ2-7,TRBV18,CASSPTGEVSYEQYF
TRBJ1-2,TRBV7-9,CASSPAALRRDGYTF
TRBJ2-1,TRBV5-3,CARSWGGAGVGNEQFF
TRBJ2-3,TRBV5-1,CASSAGLAESTDTQYF
TRBJ2-3,TRBV7-9,CASSFRERQADTQYF
TRBJ2-1,TRBV19,CASKRRSYNEQFF
TRBJ2-1,TRBV18,CASSPEASEQFF
TRBJ2-7,TRBV13,CASSSRTSATYEQYF
TRBJ1-6,TRBV7-8,CASSFQGQHNSPLHF
TRBJ2-3,TRBV4-1,CASSQEKGQTSTDTQYF
TRBJ2-1,TRBV28,CASSLERLEQFF
TRBJ2-1,TRBV7-6,CASSLSVGEQFF